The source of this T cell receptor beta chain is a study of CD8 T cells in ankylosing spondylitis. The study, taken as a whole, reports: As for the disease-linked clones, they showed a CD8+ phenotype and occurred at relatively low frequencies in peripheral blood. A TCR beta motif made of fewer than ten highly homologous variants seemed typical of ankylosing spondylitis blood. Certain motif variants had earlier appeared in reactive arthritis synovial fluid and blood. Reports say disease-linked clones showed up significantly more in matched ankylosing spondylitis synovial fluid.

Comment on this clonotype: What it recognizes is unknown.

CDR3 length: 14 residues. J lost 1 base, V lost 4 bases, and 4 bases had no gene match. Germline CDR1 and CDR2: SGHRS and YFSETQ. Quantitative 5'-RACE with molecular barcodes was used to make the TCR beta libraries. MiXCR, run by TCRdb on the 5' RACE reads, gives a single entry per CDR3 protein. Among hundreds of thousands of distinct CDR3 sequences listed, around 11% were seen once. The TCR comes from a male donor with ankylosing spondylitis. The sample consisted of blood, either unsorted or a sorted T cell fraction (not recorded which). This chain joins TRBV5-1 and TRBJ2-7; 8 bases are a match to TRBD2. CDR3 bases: TGCGCCAGCAGCCGTCGGGGGGGATCCTACGAGCAGTACTTC. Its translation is CASSRRGGSYEQYF.